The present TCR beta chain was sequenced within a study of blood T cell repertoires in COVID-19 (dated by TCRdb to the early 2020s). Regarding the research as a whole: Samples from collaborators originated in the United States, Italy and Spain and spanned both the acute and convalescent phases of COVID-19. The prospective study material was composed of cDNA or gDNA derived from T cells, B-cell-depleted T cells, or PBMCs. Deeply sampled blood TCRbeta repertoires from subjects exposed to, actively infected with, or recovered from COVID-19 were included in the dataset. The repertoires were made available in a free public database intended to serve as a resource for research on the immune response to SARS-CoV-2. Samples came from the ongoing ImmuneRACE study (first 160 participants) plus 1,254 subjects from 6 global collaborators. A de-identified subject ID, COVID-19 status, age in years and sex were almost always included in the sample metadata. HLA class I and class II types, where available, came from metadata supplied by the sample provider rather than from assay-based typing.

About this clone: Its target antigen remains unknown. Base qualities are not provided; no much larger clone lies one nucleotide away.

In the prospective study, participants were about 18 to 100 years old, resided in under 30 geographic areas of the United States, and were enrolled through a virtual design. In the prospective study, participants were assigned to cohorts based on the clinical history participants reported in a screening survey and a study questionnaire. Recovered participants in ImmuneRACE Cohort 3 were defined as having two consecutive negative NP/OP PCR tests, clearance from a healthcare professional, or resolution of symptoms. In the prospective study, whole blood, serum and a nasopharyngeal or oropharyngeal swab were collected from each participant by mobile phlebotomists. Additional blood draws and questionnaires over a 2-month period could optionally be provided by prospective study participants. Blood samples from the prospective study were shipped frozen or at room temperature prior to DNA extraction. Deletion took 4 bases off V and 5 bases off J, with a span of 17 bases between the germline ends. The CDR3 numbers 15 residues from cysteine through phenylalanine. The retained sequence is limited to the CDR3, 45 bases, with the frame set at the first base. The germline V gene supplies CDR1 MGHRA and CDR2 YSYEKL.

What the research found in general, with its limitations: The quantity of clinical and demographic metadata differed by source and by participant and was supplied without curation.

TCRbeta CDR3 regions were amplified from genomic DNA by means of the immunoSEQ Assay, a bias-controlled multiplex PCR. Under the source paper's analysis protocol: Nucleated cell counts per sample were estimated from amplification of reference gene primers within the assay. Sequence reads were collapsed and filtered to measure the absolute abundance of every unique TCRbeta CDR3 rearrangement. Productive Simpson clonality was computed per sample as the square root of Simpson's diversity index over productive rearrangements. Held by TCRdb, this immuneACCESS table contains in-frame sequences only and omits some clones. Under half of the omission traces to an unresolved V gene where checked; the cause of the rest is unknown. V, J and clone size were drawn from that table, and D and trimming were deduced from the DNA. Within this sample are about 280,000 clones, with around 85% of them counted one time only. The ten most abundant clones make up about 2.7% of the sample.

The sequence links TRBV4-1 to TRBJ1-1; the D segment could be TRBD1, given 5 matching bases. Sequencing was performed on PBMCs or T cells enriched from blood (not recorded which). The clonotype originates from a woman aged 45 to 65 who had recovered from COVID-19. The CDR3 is CASSLKPGQGTEAFF. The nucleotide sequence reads TGCGCCAGCAGCCTAAAACCAGGGCAGGGAACTGAAGCTTTCTTT.